The sequence of this T cell receptor beta chain was determined in a study of identifying expanded T cells in peripheral blood. This table comes from immunoSEQ multiplex PCR, and its TCRdb copy is limited to in-frame clones, with some not included. Among 100,000 to 150,000 clones listed, about four fifths were seen once. The study's findings and limits: Variance in clone template counts between approximately two-week samples significantly increased with total template count across all healthy donors.

Germline CDR1 reads MNHEY; CDR2 reads SMNVEV (reference sequence). J was trimmed by 7 bases and V by 0 bases; bases with no gene match: 8. The CDR3 extends over 18 amino acids. This clone was picked up one time. What it binds is not known. No infections or other immune events were documented during collection. Source material: blood. The sequence was collected from a person between 18 and 70 years old in good health. The chain employs TRBV27 and TRBJ2-1, with TRBD2 matching 14 bases. The CDR3 region is CASSLSRLGLAGDNEQFF. The CDR3 DNA sequence: TGTGCCAGCAGTTTATCGAGGTTGGGACTAGCGGGGGATAATGAGCAGTTCTTC.